This T cell receptor beta chain derives from a study of blood T cell repertoires in COVID-19. The CDR3 sequence is 16 residues long. V lost 3 bases and J lost 5, with 20 bases in between. In germline, CDR1 is SGHDT, CDR2 YYEEEE. The authors' processing: Amplification with reference gene primers provided the estimates of nucleated cell counts. The protocol was immunoSEQ multiplex PCR, while the TCRdb copy is restricted to in-frame clones and leaves out a portion. That table gives V, J and clone size, and the DNA gave D and trimming. Of under 85,000 clones detected, 70% to 90% appear once; the ten largest clones hold more than 15%.

This sequence joins TRBV5-6 and TRBJ2-5; the D gene is possibly TRBD1 (6 bases). Sequenced material: peripheral blood. This receptor was obtained from a man older than 75 in a cohort sampled during active COVID-19. The CDR3 DNA sequence: TGTGCCAGCAGCTCCGACCGGGACAAGGGCTGGGAGACCCAGTACTTC. Its protein is CASSSDRDKGWETQYF.